These T cell receptor beta chains were read from a single sample in a study of blood T cell repertoires in COVID-19. Clones were sequenced by immunoSEQ multiplex PCR, and TCRdb holds only the in-frame ones, with some missing. The table lists just over 350,000 clones, 70% to 90% of them singletons. The sequenced sample consisted of peripheral blood. The source of these receptors is an older woman with COVID-19, enrolled during active disease. The CDR3 runs from the conserved cysteine through the conserved F or W. D genes are given only for firm matches. Size tells how often a clone was seen (once, few, many) or the class of an expanded clone, and some rows leave it out.

TRBV5-4	TRBD1	.	TRBJ2-3	CASSPTPGGTGGLDTQYF	TGTGCCAGCAGCCCAACCCCCGGCGGGACAGGGGGTTTAGATACGCAGTATTTT
TRBV5-8	TRBD2	.	TRBJ2-2	CASPLASGDGELFF	TGTGCCAGCCCGTTGGCTAGCGGAGATGGGGAGCTGTTTTTT
TRBV29-1	.	.	TRBJ1-2	CSVVMRGSSGDGYTF	TGCAGCGTTGTGATGCGTGGGTCATCCGGGGATGGCTACACCTTC
TRBV4-3	.	.	TRBJ2-3	CASSQDLTDTQYF	TGCGCCAGCAGCCAAGATCTCACAGATACGCAGTATTTT
TRBV19	.	.	TRBJ2-2	CASTGGAGELFF	TGTGCCAGTACCGGGGGAGCCGGGGAGCTGTTTTTT
TRBV20-1	.	once	TRBJ1-4	CSASRRQGSGEKLFF	TGCAGTGCTAGTAGACGTCAGGGGAGCGGTGAAAAACTGTTTTTT
TRBV6-2/TRBV6-3	TRBD2	.	TRBJ2-7	CASSYSTALAGGQGSYEQYF	TGTGCCAGCAGTTACTCGACTGCACTAGCGGGGGGTCAGGGCTCCTACGAGCAGTACTTC
TRBV11-2	.	.	TRBJ1-2	CASTIANYGYTF	TGTGCCAGCACAATAGCTAACTATGGCTACACCTTC
TRBV7-8	TRBD2	.	TRBJ2-2	CASSPRLAGGNTGELFF	TGTGCCAGCAGCCCAAGACTAGCGGGGGGAAACACCGGGGAGCTGTTTTTT
TRBV11-2	TRBD1	once	TRBJ2-4	CASSLAQGAFGIQYF	TGTGCCAGCAGCTTAGCCCAGGGGGCCTTTGGCATTCAGTACTTC
TRBV4-2	TRBD1	.	TRBJ1-5	CASSQVGTGDSNQPQHF	TGTGCCAGCAGCCAAGTCGGGACAGGGGATAGCAATCAGCCCCAGCATTTT
TRBV6-6	TRBD2	many	TRBJ2-6	CASSRPGGISGANVLTF	TGTGCCAGCAGTCGACCCGGGGGGATCTCCGGGGCCAACGTCCTGACTTTC
TRBV6-5	.	few	TRBJ1-2	CASSPGQIYGYTF	TGTGCCAGCAGCCCCGGACAGATCTATGGCTACACCTTC
TRBV7-6	TRBD2	.	TRBJ2-5	CASSPGTSGLGTQYF	TGTGCCAGCAGCCCCGGGACTAGCGGCCTCGGGACCCAGTACTTC
TRBV3-1/TRBV3-2	.	.	TRBJ1-4	CATATRRQSNEKLFF	TGTGCCACCGCCACTCGGCGGCAGTCTAATGAAAAACTGTTTTTT
TRBV2	.	.	TRBJ2-7	CASRPVQSEQYF	TGTGCCAGCAGACCCGTCCAGTCCGAGCAGTACTTC
TRBV6-2/TRBV6-3	.	.	TRBJ2-7	CASSSSRREQYF	TGTGCCAGCAGTTCTTCTCGGAGAGAGCAGTACTTC
TRBV3-1/TRBV3-2	TRBD1	.	TRBJ1-1	CASSHLGQGGAFF	TGTGCCAGCAGCCATTTAGGACAGGGTGGAGCTTTCTTT
TRBV7-9	.	many	TRBJ2-2	CASSLVVAIAPNTGELFF	TGTGCCAGCAGCTTAGTTGTCGCAATAGCGCCTAACACCGGGGAGCTGTTTTTT
TRBV21-1	.	.	TRBJ1-2	CASSKKWWECDYGYTF	TGTGCCAGCAGCAAAAAGTGGTGGGAGTGCGACTATGGCTACACCTTC
TRBV12-5	.	.	TRBJ2-5	CASGGGRETQYF	TGTGCTAGTGGCGGGGGGCGGGAGACCCAGTACTTC
TRBV11-3	TRBD2	once	TRBJ2-7	CASSLAGGGYEQYF	TGTGCCAGCAGCTTAGCGGGCGGGGGTTACGAGCAGTACTTC